These 25 T cell receptor beta chains originate from one sample sequenced in a study of response to subunit inactivated influenza vaccine. MiXCR was run by TCRdb on the RT-PCR reads, yielding one entry per CDR3 protein. The sample has about 570,000 distinct CDR3 sequences, 11% seen once. The data also belong to a second study, concerning T cells expressing NK-cell markers. In that study: With UMIs, 5'RACE template switching was used to make TCR beta cDNA.

Here the sequenced sample was PBMCs from blood, taken on the day of vaccination. The receptors were gathered from a man aged 50 to 60 who received an inactivated influenza vaccine.

This clonotype has only a few counts. The rearrangement links TRBV7-2 to TRBJ2-7, with 9 bases identical to TRBD1. The CDR3 sequence is 15 residues long. The J segment lost 4 bases and the V segment lost 6 bases, leaving 10 bases of the junction unmatched. The germline V gene has CDR1 SGHTA and CDR2 FQGNSA. The CDR3, as DNA: TGTGCCAGCAGTATGTCACAGGGGGCTATTTACGAGCAGTACTTC. It yields the protein CASSMSQGAIYEQYF.

The rearrangement links TRBV6-1 to TRBJ2-1, with 7 nucleotides matching TRBD1. Germline assignment: CDR1 MNHNS and CDR2 SASEGT. The CDR3 totals 14 residues. V lost 8 bases and J lost 7; bases outside the gene matches: 11. CDR3 coding DNA: TGTGCCAGCGAACCGACAGGGTTCGGGAATGAGCAGTTCTTC. This codes for CASEPTGFGNEQFF.

This clonotype showed up just a few times. The chain employs TRBV3-1 and TRBJ2-7, with D possibly being TRBD1 (6 bases). The CDR3 runs to 15 residues. With 1 base removed from V and 3 bases from J, the gap between germline ends came to 13 bases. Per the germline V gene, CDR1 is LGHDT and CDR2 is YNNKEL (reference sequence). For the CDR3, the DNA is TGTGCCAGCAGCCAAGGAATTGGGGGCCTCTACGAGCAGTACTTC. This codes for CASSQGIGGLYEQYF.

This chain uses TRBV28 with TRBJ2-3, with 13 nucleotides matching TRBD2. After removal of 4 bases from V and 5 bases from J, the junction contained 9 bases not matched to a gene. This CDR3 contains 17 residues. CDR1 and CDR2 (germline): MDHEN, SYDVKM. CDR3 DNA: TGTGCCAGCAGTTCCGAACTAGCGGGGGGGCTGATAGATACGCAGTATTTT. Translating it yields CASSSELAGGLIDTQYF.

This clonotype was counted a few times. The rearrangement links TRBV28 to TRBJ2-7, with a tentative D call TRBD2 (5 bases). V was shortened by 1 base and J by 0 bases, with 10 bases between the two germline ends. Germline V lookup: CDR1 MDHEN, CDR2 SYDVKM. The CDR3 spans 15 residues. CDR3 sequence: CASSLLGGLSYEQYF. Written as DNA, the CDR3 is TGTGCCAGCAGTTTATTGGGCGGGCTCTCCTACGAGCAGTACTTC.

In this sample, this clonotype turned up a few times. CDR3 nucleotide sequence: TGCAGTGCGCTAACGACTAGCGGGAAAGAGACCCAGTACTTC. Protein sequence: CSALTTSGKETQYF. V gene TRBV20-1 combines with J gene TRBJ2-5, with 11 bases matching TRBD2. This CDR3 has 14 amino acids. J gave up 3 bases and V 6 bases, and 6 bases lay outside the gene matches. Germline lookup yields CDR1 DFQATT and CDR2 SNEGSKA (reference sequence).

The chain is built from TRBV5-1 and TRBJ2-2; D is perhaps TRBD1 (5 bases). This CDR3 has 16 amino acids. Trimming removed 1 base at V and 6 bases at J, with 16 bases between. Germline CDR1 reads SGHRS; CDR2 reads YFSETQ. The CDR3 loop is CASSLTFPGSAGELFF. The CDR3 region has the DNA TGCGCCAGCAGCTTGACATTCCCAGGGTCTGCCGGGGAGCTGTTTTTT.

This clonotype was counted between two and nine times. One junction end disagrees with the germline gene, perhaps due to a read error. The V gene is TRBV5-6, the J gene TRBJ1-1; D gene unclear. The CDR3 has 14 amino acids. Germline V CDR1 and CDR2: SGHDT, YYEEEE. In nucleotides, the CDR3 is TGTGCCAGCATCCTGCGAGTGGTGGGCACTGAAGTTTTCTTT. Translated: CASILRVVGTEVFF.

The chain joins TRBV7-2 to TRBJ2-1; the D is unclear. This CDR3 comprises 14 residues. The V gene's germline CDR1 is SGHTA and CDR2 FQGNSA. V was pared by 1 base and J by 8 bases, with 12 bases between. The CDR3 nucleotides are TGTGCCAGCAGCTTAGGGACCCCACGGGATGAGCAGTTCTTC. Translating it yields CASSLGTPRDEQFF.

This clonotype was recorded many times. The chain has TRBV12-3 or TRBV12-4 and TRBJ2-1; D is perhaps TRBD1 or TRBD2 (5 bases each). The CDR3 runs to 12 residues. Trimming took 5 bases from V and 11 from J, leaving 13 bases between them. CDR3 sequence: CASSDAGAKQFF. The CDR3 region has the DNA TGTGCCAGCAGTGATGCCGGGGCTAAGCAGTTCTTC.

The V call is TRBV29-1, the J call TRBJ1-2; D perhaps matches TRBD1 (5 bases). This CDR3 has 13 residues. Trimming pared 7 bases from V and 0 bases from J, leaving 12 bases between. Germline assignment: CDR1 SQVTM and CDR2 ANQGSEA. The CDR3 DNA reads TGCAGCGGGTTGGGGGGGGCTAACTATGGCTACACCTTC. This translates into CSGLGGANYGYTF.

This rearrangement joins TRBV29-1 to TRBJ1-6; the D is unclear. Germline V gene data show CDR1 as SQVTM and CDR2 as ANQGSEA. Trimming took 5 bases from V and 5 from J, leaving 7 bases between them. This CDR3 has 12 amino acids. CDR3 protein: CSVMDDNSPLHF. The CDR3 DNA reads as TGCAGCGTTATGGACGATAATTCACCCCTCCACTTT.

This clonotype was seen many times. This rearrangement joins TRBV12-3 or TRBV12-4 to TRBJ2-2; TRBD1 might be the D (6 bases). Trimming shortened V by 6 bases and J by 6 bases, and 11 bases separated the two germline ends. CDR3 size: 13 residues. CDR3 DNA sequence: TGTGCCAGCAGCCTGAGGGGGTCCGGGGAGCTGTTTTTT. Residues: CASSLRGSGELFF.

The table lists this clonotype with many counts. The rearrangement uses TRBV19 and TRBJ2-7; perhaps TRBD1 as D (6 bases). The CDR3 has 13 amino acids. Germline values: CDR1 LNHDA, CDR2 SQIVND (reference sequence). Trimming pared 6 bases from V and 3 bases from J, leaving 12 bases between. CDR3 nucleotides: TGTGCCAGTAGCGCCGGACAGAACTACGAGCAGTACTTC. This sequence encodes CASSAGQNYEQYF.

The chain employs TRBV4-1 and TRBJ2-7, with D perhaps TRBD1 (6 bases). The CDR3 consists of 14 residues. Trimming stripped 3 bases from V and 3 bases from J, with 12 bases between. Germline lookup yields CDR1 MGHRA and CDR2 YSYEKL. The CDR3 loop reads CASSHEGDGYEQYF. The DNA for the CDR3 is TGCGCCAGCAGCCACGAGGGGGATGGCTACGAGCAGTACTTC.

Only a few counts were recorded for this clonotype. CDR3 protein: CASSTQGWETQYF. CDR3 DNA: TGTGCCAGCAGTACTCAAGGGTGGGAGACCCAGTACTTC. This chain links TRBV7-9 with TRBJ2-5; no reliable D call. The germline CDR1 and CDR2 sequences are SEHNR and FQNEAQ (reference sequence). The CDR3 is 13 amino acids. The ends were cut back, 6 bases at V and 5 bases at J, with 13 bases in the middle.

This clonotype was detected only a few times. V usage is TRBV12-3 or TRBV12-4 and J usage is TRBJ2-1; 11 bases are a match to TRBD2. J gave up 4 bases and V 3 bases, and 8 bases lay outside the gene matches. The CDR3 spans 17 residues. As DNA, the CDR3 is TGTGCCAGCAGTTTTCTGTGGTCTAGCGGGGGGTACAATGAGCAGTTCTTC. This codes for CASSFLWSSGGYNEQFF.

This clonotype was seen more than once but under ten times. The chain employs TRBV3-1 and TRBJ2-1, with 10 bases identical to TRBD2. J lost 6 bases, V lost 1 base, and 3 bases had no gene match. This CDR3 is built from 15 residues. Germline V lookup: CDR1 LGHDT, CDR2 YNNKEL (reference sequence). DNA for the CDR3: TGTGCCAGCAGCCAAGGGACTAGCGGCCTCAATGAGCAGTTCTTC. Encoded protein: CASSQGTSGLNEQFF.

The chain combines TRBV12-3 or TRBV12-4 with TRBJ2-4; 8 nucleotides line up with TRBD1. Unmatched junction bases numbered 5, after V lost 3 bases and J lost 4 bases. The CDR3 sequence is 15 residues long. The CDR3 bases are TGTGCCAGCAGTTTGGCGACAGGGGTGAAAAACATTCAGTACTTC. Protein product: CASSLATGVKNIQYF.

The chain links TRBV29-1 to TRBJ1-1; D is perhaps TRBD1 (5 bases). The ends were cut back, 3 bases at V and 1 base at J, with 9 bases in the middle. CDR3 length: 13 residues. Germline-derived CDR1 and CDR2 are SQVTM and ANQGSEA. DNA for the CDR3: TGCAGCGTTGATGGGGGTGAGAACACTGAAGCTTTCTTT. This translates into CSVDGGENTEAFF.

The rearrangement joins TRBV30 to TRBJ2-2, with 8 bases matching TRBD1. Trimming removed 5 bases from V and 1 base from J; junction bases left unmatched: 0. This CDR3 contains 13 residues. Germline V gives CDR1 GTSNPN, CDR2 SVGIG (reference sequence). The CDR3 bases are TGTGCCTGGGGGACAGGGAACACCGGGGAGCTGTTTTTT. It yields the protein CAWGTGNTGELFF.

This sequence joins TRBV24-1 and TRBJ2-2; 10 bases line up with TRBD1. In germline, CDR1 is KGHDR, CDR2 SFDVKD. The CDR3 runs to 19 residues. The junction had 14 bases not matched to a gene; V was cut back by 3 bases and J by 5 bases. CDR3 loop: CATSDPPSSTGGWTGELFF. Here the CDR3 DNA reads TGTGCCACCAGTGATCCTCCGAGCTCGACAGGGGGCTGGACCGGGGAGCTGTTTTTT.

This clonotype was observed many times. The rearrangement links TRBV7-9 to TRBJ1-2, with D hard to call. Germline V gene data show CDR1 as SEHNR and CDR2 as FQNEAQ (reference sequence). V was shortened by 5 bases and J by 5 bases, with 18 bases between the two germline ends. The CDR3 runs 15 residues. CDR3 sequence: CASSPPIRVGYGYTF. CDR3 sequence (DNA): TGTGCCAGCAGCCCCCCCATCCGAGTAGGGTATGGCTACACCTTC.

J is TRBJ2-7 and V is TRBV6-2 or TRBV6-3; 12 bases match TRBD1. V lost 6 bases, J lost 3 bases, and 9 bases stayed unmatched. There are 16 residues in the CDR3. Germline values: CDR1 MNHEY, CDR2 SVGEGT. CDR3 nucleotides: TGTGCCAGCAGCCTTGCGGGACAGGGGGCCTACTACGAGCAGTACTTC. This sequence encodes CASSLAGQGAYYEQYF.

This clonotype came up many times. This chain links TRBV5-1 with TRBJ2-3; a possible D gene is TRBD1 (5 bases). The V gene's germline CDR1 is SGHRS and CDR2 YFSETQ. CDR3 length: 14 amino acids. The V and J ends lost 3 bases and 0 bases respectively, with 8 bases between them. The CDR3 DNA sequence: TGCGCCAGCAGCTACAGGCTCAGCACAGATACGCAGTATTTT. This translates into CASSYRLSTDTQYF.